This TCR beta chain was recorded in a study of cytomegalovirus exposure and HLA in healthy donors. The overall study: Earlier findings included about 120 million unique TCR beta sequences obtained from around 180 million T cells.

It was with 60 Vbeta and 13 Jbeta primers that the PCR ran. Using immunoSEQ multiplex PCR, the repertoire was profiled, and TCRdb retains in-frame clones only, with some absent. Of 150,000 or so clones listed, about two thirds were seen once; the top ten hold under 2.5%. V lost 4 bases to trimming and J lost 3 bases; unmatched junction nucleotides: 8. This CDR3 is 16 amino acids long. Germline V lookup: CDR1 SGDLS, CDR2 YYNGEE. This receptor was identified in a woman aged 55-69 years in good health and CMV-seropositive. The sequencing input was PBMCs. The gene calls are TRBV9 and TRBJ2-3, with 10 bases matching TRBD2. CDR3 in DNA: TGTGCCAGCAGCTCTCGGGCTAGCGGGAGAACAGATACGCAGTATTTT. Its protein product is CASSSRASGRTDTQYF.